The source of this TCR beta chain is a study of T cell responses to AZD1222 COVID-19 vaccine. Analysis merged second doses at about 4 or about 12 weeks. Libraries were prepared by immunoSEQ multiplex PCR; TCRdb keeps only in-frame clonotypes and omits some of them. This table has just under 150,000 clones, roughly 84% appearing once. Germline V gives CDR1 SGHRS, CDR2 YFSETQ. This CDR3 is 15 amino acids long. The V and J ends lost 4 bases and 4 bases, in that order; junction bases with no gene match: 3. General study points: The study identified only five or six AZD1222 recipients as seropositive at baseline.

In its sample, this clone was seen once. Its antigen is not identified. The specimen was peripheral blood, collected 28 days after the second AZD1222 dose. This clonotype was obtained from an adult who received the AZD1222 COVID-19 vaccine. V and J are TRBV5-1 and TRBJ2-5, with 14 bases that match TRBD2. The CDR3 nucleotides are TGCGCCAGCAGCCGGGGACTAGCGGGAGTAGAGACCCAGTACTTC. Residues: CASSRGLAGVETQYF. Full variable domain (outside the CDR3, taken from reference TRBV5-1 and TRBJ2-5): KAGVTQTPRYLIKTRGQQVTLSCSPISGHRSVSWYQQTPGQGLQFLFEYFSETQRNKGNFPGRFSGRQFSNSRSEMNVSTLELGDSALYLCASSRGLAGVETQYFGPGTRLLVL.